Sequencing of this TCR beta chain was carried out in a study of cytomegalovirus exposure and HLA in healthy donors. Points from the study as a whole: A missense variant in DCLRE1C was later tied to TCR beta V- and J-gene trimming.

To note about this clone: The antigen remains unidentified.

Each of the donors was a healthy bone marrow donor. The primer mix had 60 Vbeta and 13 Jbeta primers. Clones were sequenced by immunoSEQ multiplex PCR, and TCRdb holds only the in-frame ones, with some missing. The sample consists of approximately 190,000 clones, 70% to 85% of them appearing once. The sequenced sample was PBMCs. This receptor was obtained from a man aged 35-49 years in good health and CMV-seropositive.

The CDR3 DNA reads as TGTGCCAGCAGCAAAGGCCAGGGCGAGAGGTTGAACACTGAAGCTTTCTTT. This translates into CASSKGQGERLNTEAFF. The J gene is TRBJ1-1, the V gene TRBV11-3, with a weak D call TRBD1 (5 bases). Germline V lookup: CDR1 SGHNT, CDR2 YENEEA. CDR3 length: 17 residues. The V end was cut by 5 bases, the J end by 0 bases, with 19 bases between.